The TCR beta chain under discussion was sequenced for a study of CD8 T cells in Susac syndrome. V was clipped by 4 bases and J by 8 bases; unmatched bases: 15. The CDR3 length is 16 residues. CDR1 is SGDLS and CDR2 is YYNGEE in the germline V gene. About 0.45 to 1 ug RNA was reverse transcribed with random hexamers. Via MiXCR, TCRdb re-called the immunoSEQ multiplex PCR reads, giving one row per CDR3 protein. The sample includes 120,000 to 150,000 distinct CDR3 sequences, about 94% seen only once; the top ten take about 0.25%. CD8+ and CD4+ T cells taken from blood had their TCR beta sequenced. Sequenced: CD8+ T cells from PBMCs. The chain is built from TRBV9 and TRBJ2-1; 7 nucleotides line up with TRBD2. This receptor was taken from a human donor in good health. DNA of the CDR3: TGTGCCAGCAGCTCGAGCGGGGTGTTAGTAGGGGATGAGCAGTTCTTC. Amino acids: CASSSSGVLVGDEQFF.